This note documents a single TCR beta chain sequence. The antigen remains undetermined. The data are from a study of cytomegalovirus exposure and HLA in healthy donors. General study points: High specificity and sensitivity for cytomegalovirus status were reported for the classifier. HLA alleles were associated with 15,000 to 20,000 TCR beta sequences in a later analysis at 0.05 false discovery rate. In terms of immune exposure information, only CMV serostatus was available. Earlier findings revealed that most TCR beta V segments proved productive either about 87% or about 30% of the time.

The germline V gene has CDR1 SGHDT and CDR2 YYEEEE. With 0 bases removed from V and 4 bases from J, the gap between germline ends came to 2 bases. The CDR3 covers 12 residues. PCR involved 60 Vbeta and 13 Jbeta primers. The protocol was immunoSEQ multiplex PCR, while the TCRdb copy is restricted to in-frame clones and leaves out a portion. Its listing shows roughly 120,000 clones. The rearrangement joins TRBV5-6 to TRBJ2-1, with D unclear. The sample was PBMCs. This TCR was recovered from a man aged 30-40 years in good health and CMV-seronegative. CDR3 amino acids: CASSLAYNEQFF. The CDR3 region has the DNA TGTGCCAGCAGCTTGGCTTACAATGAGCAGTTCTTC.